This entry lists 5 T cell receptor beta chains sequenced from one sample in a study of beta chain features in type 1 diabetes. The whole isolated RNA underwent reverse transcription, so sequencing captured expressed TCRB transcripts. Using immunoSEQ multiplex PCR, the repertoire was profiled, and TCRdb retains in-frame clones only, with some absent. The sample shows 240,000 or so clones, less than 35% of them seen only once. The specimen sequenced was central memory CD4+ T cells from blood. Every receptor here comes from a man aged 25 to 40 in good health.

This chain links TRBV19 with TRBJ1-2; TRBD1 agrees at 8 bases. Germline-derived CDR1 and CDR2 are LNHDA and SQIVND (reference sequence). The CDR3 sequence is 13 residues long. The V segment lost 9 bases and the J segment 4 bases; nucleotides outside the gene matches: 7. The CDR3 DNA follows: TGTGCCAGCCGCTTCGACAGGGGCTATGGCTACACCTTC. This codes for CASRFDRGYGYTF.

This clone was counted between two and nine times. The J gene is TRBJ2-6, the V gene TRBV7-9, with TRBD2 matching 7 bases. The CDR3 covers 16 residues. CDR1 SEHNR and CDR2 FQNEAQ come from the germline V gene (reference sequence). The V and J ends lost 5 bases and 4 bases, in that order; junction bases with no gene match: 8. CDR3 sequence reads: CASSPAGYTGANVLTF. The CDR3 coding sequence is TGTGCCAGCAGCCCAGCGGGGTACACAGGGGCCAACGTCCTGACTTTC.

The V and J genes are TRBV5-1 and TRBJ1-4; no clear D. With 0 bases removed from V and 0 bases from J, the gap between germline ends came to 6 bases. Germline assignment: CDR1 SGHRS and CDR2 YFSETQ. The CDR3 length is 15 residues. The CDR3: CASSLATSTNEKLFF. The CDR3 DNA is TGCGCCAGCAGCTTGGCCACATCAACTAATGAAAAACTGTTTTTT.

This clone was seen more than once but under ten times. V usage is TRBV11-2 and J usage is TRBJ2-7; 9 positions match TRBD2. The ends lost 1 base at V and 7 bases at J; junction bases unmatched: 5. The CDR3 totals 14 residues. In germline, CDR1 is SGHAT, CDR2 FQNNGV. In DNA form, the CDR3 reads TGTGCCAGCAGCTTAGTTGGGCTAGCGGGGGAGCAGTACTTC. Residues: CASSLVGLAGEQYF.

The V call is TRBV28, the J call TRBJ2-4; 7 bases line up with TRBD2. Per the germline V gene, CDR1 is MDHEN and CDR2 is SYDVKM. V was pared by 5 bases and J by 7 bases, with 5 bases of the junction left unmatched. The CDR3 totals 13 residues. The CDR3 DNA sequence: TGTGCCAGCAGTATGGGACTACTTAACATTCAGTACTTC. This encodes CASSMGLLNIQYF.